This T cell receptor beta chain emerged from a study of T-cell reconstitution after alpha-beta-depleted transplantation in children. Preparation of the TCRbeta library used unique molecular identifiers. TCRdb re-analysed the PCR reads in MiXCR, keeping a single row per CDR3 protein. The data contain a few hundred thousand distinct CDR3 sequences, about 9.5% of them seen just once; the ten biggest clones take up over 5.5%. Trimming pared 2 bases from V and 8 bases from J, leaving 22 bases between. The CDR3 extends over 15 amino acids. Germline V gene lookup returns CDR1 DFQATT and CDR2 SNEGSKA (reference sequence). This clonotype has at least ten counts.

The source is a human donor who donated a stem cell graft to a child with acute lymphoblastic leukemia. Sequenced here: PBMCs from the stem cell graft donor, sampled from the stem cell graft. This chain uses TRBV20-1 with TRBJ2-7, with D perhaps matching TRBD2 (7 bases). CDR3 coding DNA: TGCAGTGCTAGAATAACAGGGACTACAAGCACAAAGCAGTACTTC. Encoded protein: CSARITGTTSTKQYF.